This is a list of T cell receptor beta chains from one sample in a study of blood T cells in healthy people across ages. One entry per CDR3 protein, called by TCRdb with MiXCR from the 5' RACE reads. This table holds about 1.8 million distinct CDR3 sequences, 49% found once. Sequencing was performed on blood. These TCRs come from a woman aged 40 to 49 in good health. CDR3s include the opening cysteine and the closing phenylalanine or tryptophan. A D gene is named only where the DNA matches it firmly. The size of a clone is reported for some rows only, either as once, few or many, or as a class for expanded clones.

j_gene,len,v_gene,abundance,d_gene,CDR3nt,CDR3aa
TRBJ1-5,12,TRBV24-1,few,.,TGTGCCACCAGTGATTTTGACCAGCCCCAGCATTTT,CATSDFDQPQHF
TRBJ2-4,13,TRBV7-2,.,.,TGTGCCAGCAGCCCCCTTTCCAAAAACATTCAGTACTTC,CASSPLSKNIQYF
TRBJ2-7,11,TRBV20-1,many,.,TGCAGTCTCAGGGGAGTCTACGAGCAGTACTTC,CSLRGVYEQYF
TRBJ2-7,14,TRBV3-1,.,.,TGTGCCAGCAGCCTTAAACGGAGATCCTACGAGCAGTACTTC,CASSLKRRSYEQYF
TRBJ2-5,17,TRBV11-2,once,TRBD2,TGTGCCAGCAGCTGGGGTGGTAGCGGGGGATTGAGGGAGACCCAGTACTTC,CASSWGGSGGLRETQYF
TRBJ2-5,14,TRBV3-1,few,.,TGTGCCAGCAGCCGGTCGGGACCATCCAATGAGCAGTACTTC,CASSRSGPSNEQYF
TRBJ2-7,16,TRBV6-2/TRBV6-3,few,TRBD2,TGTGCCAGCAGTTCTACCCTAGCGGGGGCAATTTACGAGCAGTACTTC,CASSSTLAGAIYEQYF
TRBJ2-5,13,TRBV29-1,.,TRBD2,TGCAGCGTTGATAAGGACGGGGGGGCTGAGCAGTACTTC,CSVDKDGGAEQYF
TRBJ2-7,16,TRBV28,few,TRBD2,TGTGCCAGCAGTTCCTCGGCAGCGGGGACCTCCTACGAGCAGTACTTC,CASSSSAAGTSYEQYF
TRBJ2-1,15,TRBV7-9,once,.,TGTGCCAGCAGTTCCGGGACCCCGGGGACGGGTGAGCAGTTCTTC,CASSSGTPGTGEQFF
TRBJ2-1,15,TRBV20-1,few,.,TGCAGTGCCTCTAGCGTCGCAACCCCCTACAATGAGCAGTTCTTC,CSASSVATPYNEQFF
TRBJ2-7,14,TRBV13,.,.,TGTGCCAGCAGCCCCAGGGCCCAAAGCTACGAGCAGTACTTC,CASSPRAQSYEQYF
TRBJ2-1,15,TRBV29-1,few,TRBD2,TGCAGCGTTGAACGACTAGCGGGGGGCCTCGGTGAGCAGTTCTTC,CSVERLAGGLGEQFF
TRBJ1-5,14,TRBV7-9,.,.,TGTGCCAGCAGCCACGACAGTTTCGGTCAGCCCCAGCATTTT,CASSHDSFGQPQHF
TRBJ2-3,13,TRBV6-5,.,.,TGTGCCAGCAGTTATCTTCCGGAGGATACGCAGTATTTT,CASSYLPEDTQYF
TRBJ1-2,16,TRBV13,few,.,TGTGCCAGCAGCTTAGGAATGGACACCTTTGACGGCGGCTACACCTTC,CASSLGMDTFDGGYTF
TRBJ2-3,14,TRBV4-3,.,TRBD1,TGCGCCAGCAGCCTCGGACAGGGAGAGTTAACGCAGTATTTT,CASSLGQGELTQYF
TRBJ2-1,15,TRBV12-3/TRBV12-4,.,TRBD1,TGTGCCAGCAGTCCGATGACAGGGATAGTAAATGAGCAGTTCTTC,CASSPMTGIVNEQFF
TRBJ2-1,13,TRBV6-5,few,.,TGTGCCAGCGGCCGACAGAGCTTCAATGAGCAGTTCTTC,CASGRQSFNEQFF
TRBJ2-1,17,TRBV28,.,TRBD2,TGTGCCAGCAGTTTATTTCTCCGGGGGCGCGGGGGGAATGAGCAGTTCTTC,CASSLFLRGRGGNEQFF
TRBJ2-3,14,TRBV6-6,.,.,TGTGCCAGCAGTTCTCAGATAGGCACAGATACGCAGTATTTT,CASSSQIGTDTQYF
TRBJ2-7,14,TRBV5-1,.,TRBD1,TGCGCCAGCAGCTTGCTGGGACAGAACTACGAGCAGTACTTC,CASSLLGQNYEQYF
TRBJ2-7,12,TRBV6-1,.,.,TGTGCCAGCAGTGCGCACCTCCTAGAGCAGTACTTC,CASSAHLLEQYF
TRBJ2-3,13,TRBV12-5,.,.,TGTGCTAGTGGTGCCCACAACACAGATACGCAGTATTTT,CASGAHNTDTQYF
TRBJ1-6,17,TRBV6-6,.,TRBD1,TGTGCCAGCAGGGGACAGGGAAGACGTCTTAAGGACTCACCCCTCCACTTT,CASRGQGRRLKDSPLHF
TRBJ1-2,14,TRBV6-1,.,.,TGTGCCAGCAGTGTCATCCTGATAGGCTATGGCTACACCTTC,CASSVILIGYGYTF
TRBJ1-1,13,TRBV6-5,.,.,TGTGCCAGCAGTGACGAGTTACGGACTGAAGCTTTCTTT,CASSDELRTEAFF
TRBJ2-5,13,TRBV20-1,.,.,TGCAGTGCTGGTGACAGGATGGTGGAGACCCAGTACTTC,CSAGDRMVETQYF
TRBJ2-4,17,TRBV10-3,.,TRBD1,TGTGCCATCAGCACAGGGGGCAATAGGAAAGCCAAAAACATTCAGTACTTC,CAISTGGNRKAKNIQYF
TRBJ2-3,14,TRBV29-1,few,.,TGCAGCGTTGTAACGGGGATCAGCACAGATACGCAGTATTTT,CSVVTGISTDTQYF
TRBJ1-5,13,TRBV6-2/TRBV6-3,.,.,TGTGCCAGCAGTTACCAGTTACGACAGCCCCAGCATTTT,CASSYQLRQPQHF
TRBJ2-5,14,TRBV7-7,.,.,TGTGCTAGCAGCTTAACTGAGGGTATGGAGACCCAGTACTTC,CASSLTEGMETQYF
TRBJ2-1,16,TRBV11-2,.,TRBD1,TGTGCCAGCAGCCCAGCAACGGGACAGGGGGGTCCTGAGCAGTTCTTC,CASSPATGQGGPEQFF
TRBJ2-1,17,TRBV7-2,.,TRBD2,TGTGCCAGCAGCCCCCGGACTAGCGGGGGTATCGTCAATGAGCAGTTCTTC,CASSPRTSGGIVNEQFF
TRBJ1-2,15,TRBV7-2,.,.,TGTGCCAGCAGCTTAGCAATAGGGGTGGACTATGGCTACACCTTC,CASSLAIGVDYGYTF
TRBJ1-2,17,TRBV20-1,.,TRBD1,TGCAGTGCTAGAGAAGGGGCCCGACAGGGATGGACCTATGGCTGCACCTTC,CSAREGARQGWTYGCTF
TRBJ2-6,15,TRBV6-5,few,.,TGTGCCAGCACCTCCCCTTTGTCTGGGGCCAACGTCCTGACTTTC,CASTSPLSGANVLTF
TRBJ2-4,18,TRBV12-3/TRBV12-4,.,.,TGTGCCAGCAGCCATGAGGCGGGGACGGGGCCGGCCAAAAACATTCAGTACTTC,CASSHEAGTGPAKNIQYF
TRBJ1-1,13,TRBV20-1,.,.,TGCAGTGCTCAAGACACCGCTAACACTGAAGCTTTCTTT,CSAQDTANTEAFF
TRBJ2-7,18,TRBV20-1,few,TRBD1,TGCAGTGCTAGAGATAAATTCAGCGGACAGGGATCAAGCTACGAGCAGTACTTC,CSARDKFSGQGSSYEQYF
TRBJ2-1,17,TRBV5-5,.,TRBD1,TGTGCCAGCAGCTTTCGTATCCGGGACAGGGGGACAAATGAGCAGTTCTTC,CASSFRIRDRGTNEQFF
TRBJ2-1,20,TRBV4-3,few,TRBD2,TGCGCCAGCAGCCAATCTCTCTCACTAGCGGGGGTCAAGGACTACAATGAGCAGTTCTTC,CASSQSLSLAGVKDYNEQFF
TRBJ2-5,14,TRBV7-9,.,.,TGTGCCAGCAGCTTTTTCGGCCAGTTTGAGACCCAGTACTTC,CASSFFGQFETQYF
TRBJ1-2,12,TRBV7-2,few,TRBD1,TGTGCCAGCAGCCCCGCGGACAGGGCCTACACCTTC,CASSPADRAYTF
TRBJ2-7,12,TRBV18,few,.,TGTGCCAGCTCACCTTACGGGGCCGAGCAGTACTTC,CASSPYGAEQYF
TRBJ2-3,16,TRBV6-2/TRBV6-3,.,.,TGTGCCAGCAGTTACGGGCGGCTAGACTCGACAGATACGCAGTATTTT,CASSYGRLDSTDTQYF
TRBJ1-4,15,TRBV4-3,.,TRBD1,TGCGCCAGCAGCCAAGAAGGGACAGGGGAGGAAAAACTGTTTTTT,CASSQEGTGEEKLFF
TRBJ2-1,13,TRBV4-3,few,.,TGCGCCAGCAGCCAAGATCTCTTGAATGAGCAGTTCTTC,CASSQDLLNEQFF
TRBJ2-4,16,TRBV4-3,.,.,TGCGCCAGCAGCCAAGGTCCAGGGATAGCCAAAAACGTCCAGTACTTC,CASSQGPGIAKNVQYF
TRBJ1-2,16,TRBV4-1,.,TRBD1,TGCGCCAGCAGCCAATCCCTCCGGGACAGGGCCATTGGCTACACCTTC,CASSQSLRDRAIGYTF